This is a list of T cell receptor beta chains from one sample in a study of CD8 T cells in Susac syndrome. TCRdb ran MiXCR on the immunoSEQ multiplex PCR reads and lists one entry per CDR3 protein. Here the sample spans about 240,000 distinct CDR3 sequences, approximately 95% being singletons. Sequenced: CD4+ T cells from PBMCs. These receptors were collected from a human donor with Susac syndrome. The CDR3 runs from the conserved cysteine through the conserved F or W. The order of the fields is D gene, J gene, V gene, clone size, CDR3 DNA, CDR3 protein. A D gene is named only where the DNA matches it firmly. The size entry is marked missing in some rows and otherwise reads once, few, many or a size class.

- TRBJ2-1 TRBV7-2 - TGTGCCAGCAGCTCGGGTTCGGGAAATGAGCAGTTCTTC CASSSGSGNEQFF
TRBD2 TRBJ2-7 TRBV30 once TGTGCCTGTGGTCTAGCGGGATCCTACGAGCAGTACTTC CACGLAGSYEQYF
TRBD2 TRBJ2-5 TRBV5-1 - TGCGCCAGCAGAGGGAGCGGGGAGGAGACCCAGTACTTC CASRGSGEETQYF
TRBD2 TRBJ2-1 TRBV27 - TGTGCCAGCAGTTTAATCGGGAGGGTGGTCGGTAATGAGCAGTTCTTC CASSLIGRVVGNEQFF
- TRBJ1-2 TRBV20-1 - TGCAGTGTCCCGGGAGGGGGGGCGACTAATGGCTACACCTTC CSVPGGGATNGYTF
- TRBJ1-2 TRBV29-1 - TGCAGCGTTGATGTACGGGAGGCGGGCTACACCTTC CSVDVREAGYTF
- TRBJ2-3 TRBV30 - TGTGCCTGGAGTGTCGTGGATACGCAGTATTTT CAWSVVDTQYF
TRBD1 TRBJ2-3 TRBV2 - TGTGCCAGCAGACGGAGGACAGGGGAGGCAGACACGCAGTATTTT CASRRRTGEADTQYF
TRBD2 TRBJ2-7 TRBV27 - TGTGCCAGCTCTAAACGGGGGGAAAATGCCTACGAGCAGTACTTC CASSKRGENAYEQYF
TRBD2 TRBJ2-1 TRBV20-1 - TGCAGTGCTAGGGCTAGCGGACGTAACAATGAGCAGTTCTTC CSARASGRNNEQFF
- TRBJ1-5 TRBV20-1 - TGCAGTGCCATTACCGGGACACCCAATCAGCCCCAGCATTTT CSAITGTPNQPQHF
- TRBJ1-4 TRBV2 - TGTGCCAGCAGCTCCTTGACGGGGGCTAATGAAAAACTGTTTTTT CASSSLTGANEKLFF
- TRBJ1-2 TRBV6-5 - TGTGCCAGCAGTACAGCCGGTACGGGTGGCTACACCTTC CASSTAGTGGYTF
TRBD2 TRBJ2-1 TRBV20-1 - TGCAGTGCTATGGTGGCGGGAGGCACGATGATAGGGAATGAGCAGTTCTTC CSAMVAGGTMIGNEQFF